These 4 T cell receptor beta chains were sequenced from one sample in a study of shared clonotypes between healthy human individuals. Produced via immunoSEQ multiplex PCR; TCRdb's table is partial and in-frame only. The sample has more than 2 million clones, about 95% seen once; the top ten hold about 1.1%. Positively selected for CCR7, the CD45RO-negative cells used as naive CD8 cells excluded terminally differentiated effector memory CD45RA+ cells. What was sequenced was naive CD8+ T cells sorted from blood. Source of these receptors: a man between 18 and 29 years old in good health.

This chain joins TRBV2 and TRBJ2-3, with D tentatively TRBD2 (6 bases). This CDR3 is 14 amino acids long. The germline V gene encodes CDR1 SNHLY and CDR2 FYNNEI. The V end was cut by 3 bases, the J end by 2 bases, with 9 bases between. CDR3 sequence: CASSDPRDTDTQYF. The CDR3 DNA is TGTGCCAGCAGTGACCCGCGGGACACAGATACGCAGTATTTT.

The table lists this clone with a count of one. The chain combines TRBV28 with TRBJ2-6; D unclear. V lost 6 bases, J lost 1 base, and 10 bases lay in between. This CDR3 contains 15 residues. Germline assignment: CDR1 MDHEN and CDR2 SYDVKM. The CDR3 sequence: CASRPPSSGANVLTF. The DNA of the CDR3 is TGTGCCAGCAGGCCCCCCTCTTCTGGGGCCAACGTCCTGACTTTC.

This chain links TRBV30 with TRBJ2-7; 12 bases line up with TRBD1. The junction had 5 bases not matched to a gene; V was cut back by 4 bases and J by 7 bases. Germline assignment: CDR1 GTSNPN and CDR2 SVGIG (reference sequence). This CDR3 comprises 13 residues. The CDR3 region is CAWTGQGAGEQYF. CDR3 sequence (DNA): TGTGCCTGGACGGGACAGGGGGCTGGTGAGCAGTACTTC.

V and J are TRBV6-5 and TRBJ1-1, with a possible D match to TRBD1 (6 bases). The germline V gene has CDR1 MNHEY and CDR2 SVGAGI. The CDR3 extends over 15 amino acids. V lost 0 bases, J lost 14 bases, and 22 bases lay in between. The CDR3 reads CASSYSERLRGGQFF. The CDR3 coding sequence is TGTGCCAGCAGTTACTCCGAACGCCTTCGAGGAGGACAGTTCTTT.